This passage covers 19 T cell receptor beta chains from one sample sequenced in a study of blood T cell repertoires in COVID-19. Assay used: immunoSEQ multiplex PCR; TCRdb lists only in-frame clones, some missing. The table includes around 200,000 clones, about 84% detected once. Sample: PBMCs or T cells enriched from blood (not recorded which). The receptors were gathered from a middle-aged man with acute COVID-19.

The sample holds a few counts of this clone. The chain recombines TRBV19 with TRBJ2-7; possibly TRBD1 for D (5 bases). Germline lookup yields CDR1 LNHDA and CDR2 SQIVND (reference sequence). The CDR3 runs 11 residues. The V gene lost 5 bases and the J gene lost 5 bases, with 7 bases spanning the gap. The CDR3 nucleotides are TGTGCCAGTAGTTGGGGCCACGAGCAGTACTTC. As protein: CASSWGHEQYF.

The chain has TRBV19 and TRBJ2-3; a possible D gene is TRBD2 (6 bases). This CDR3 contains 14 residues. V was shortened by 5 bases and J by 9 bases, with 18 bases between the two germline ends. Germline V gene sequence: CDR1 LNHDA, CDR2 SQIVND (reference sequence). CDR3 sequence: CASSAPSAWGTQYF. In nucleotides, the CDR3 is TGTGCCAGTAGTGCCCCTAGCGCCTGGGGGACGCAGTATTTT. Together with reference TRBV19 and TRBJ2-3, the CDR3 gives the full variable domain: DGGITQSPKYLFRKEGQNVTLSCEQNLNHDAMYWYRQDPGQGLRLIYYSQIVNDFQKGDIAEGYSVSREKKESFPLTVTSAQKNPTAFYLCASSAPSAWGTQYFGPGTRLTVL.

Concerning this clone: At one end, the junction sequence differs from germline, possibly due to a read error. The chain combines TRBV6-2 or TRBV6-3 with TRBJ2-3; tentatively, D is TRBD2 (6 bases). Germline V gene lookup returns CDR1 MNHEY and CDR2 SVGEGT. The CDR3 loop spans 11 amino acids. CDR3 DNA sequence: TGTGCCAGCAGTTACCCAGGGACTGGGAATTTT. It codes for CASSYPGTGNF.

In its sample, this clone was seen once. The rearrangement uses TRBV7-9 and TRBJ2-1, with TRBD2 as a possible D gene (7 bases). This CDR3 has 18 residues. Looked up from germline, CDR1 is SEHNR and CDR2 is FQNEAQ (reference sequence). V dropped 3 bases and J dropped 7 bases, with 25 bases sitting between them. CDR3 DNA: TGTGCCAGCAGCTTGCTTGCCACGCGGGGAGGGGGTCGGAATGAGCAGTTCTTC. Its translation: CASSLLATRGGGRNEQFF.

The CDR3 reads CASTQGAGHYGYTF. The CDR3 bases are TGTGCCAGCACCCAGGGGGCAGGTCACTATGGCTACACCTTC. The chain has TRBV28 and TRBJ1-2, with 8 nucleotides matching TRBD1. Germline V gene lookup returns CDR1 MDHEN and CDR2 SYDVKM. The V segment lost 7 bases and the J segment 3 bases; nucleotides outside the gene matches: 7. The length of the CDR3 is 14 residues.

The gene calls are TRBV9 and TRBJ2-1; 8 bases map to TRBD2. In germline, CDR1 is SGDLS, CDR2 YYNGEE. The CDR3 length is 14 residues. The V and J ends lost 5 bases and 4 bases, in that order; junction bases with no gene match: 5. The CDR3 bases are TGTGCCAGCAGTGCCGGACTAGCTTACAATGAGCAGTTCTTC. Translation: CASSAGLAYNEQFF.

The rearrangement uses TRBV6-2 or TRBV6-3 and TRBJ2-2, with 8 bases lining up with TRBD2. The V gene end was trimmed by 6 bases and the J gene end by 6 bases; junction bases not matched to a gene: 6. CDR1 and CDR2 from the germline V gene are MNHEY and SVGEGT. The CDR3 has 14 amino acids. CDR3 protein: CASSPSGSAGELFF. The DNA of the CDR3 is TGTGCCAGCAGCCCAAGCGGGAGCGCCGGGGAGCTGTTTTTT.

V gene TRBV4-1 combines with J gene TRBJ2-7, with 9 bases identical to TRBD1. The J segment lost 4 bases and the V segment lost 3 bases, leaving 7 bases of the junction unmatched. This CDR3 region has 15 residues. Germline values: CDR1 MGHRA, CDR2 YSYEKL. CDR3 protein: CASSQTDRGAYEQYF. The CDR3, as DNA: TGCGCCAGCAGCCAGACCGACAGGGGGGCGTACGAGCAGTACTTC.

The CDR3, as DNA: TGTGCCAGCAGTCCCTTTCCTGGACGGGAGGATCCCGAGCAGTTCTTC. It codes for CASSPFPGREDPEQFF. This sequence joins TRBV27 and TRBJ2-1; 7 nucleotides agree with TRBD2. Germline CDR1 MNHEY, CDR2 SMNVEV (reference sequence). The CDR3 runs 16 residues. The V segment lost 5 bases and the J segment 10 bases; nucleotides outside the gene matches: 17.

This rearrangement joins TRBV10-3 to TRBJ2-6, with 7 bases identical to TRBD1. Germline V gene data show CDR1 as ENHRY and CDR2 as SYGVKD. The CDR3 is 14 residues long. The J segment lost 4 bases and the V segment lost 6 bases, leaving 3 bases of the junction unmatched. CDR3 loop: CAISGTAGANVLTF. CDR3 bases: TGTGCCATCAGCGGGACAGCCGGGGCCAACGTCCTGACTTTC.

This clone was counted once. The chain couples TRBV7-6 to TRBJ2-1; 10 nucleotides agree with TRBD2. Trimming at V came to 5 bases and at J to 7 bases, leaving 8 bases not matched to a gene. The CDR3 extends over 15 amino acids. CDR1 and CDR2 (germline): SGHVS, FNYEAQ. The CDR3 DNA sequence: TGTGCCAGCAGCCCCACGGCGACTAGCGGGAATGAGCAGTTCTTC. It specifies CASSPTATSGNEQFF.

This clone showed up just once. The rearrangement uses TRBV5-1 and TRBJ2-7, with D tentatively TRBD2 (5 bases). Germline assignment: CDR1 SGHRS and CDR2 YFSETQ. The ends were cut back, 0 bases at V and 6 bases at J, with 16 bases in the middle. This CDR3 is 15 amino acids long. This CDR3 reads CASSLVFASPREQYF. CDR3 nucleotides: TGCGCCAGCAGCTTGGTTTTTGCTAGCCCGCGCGAGCAGTACTTC. The variable domain in full, with the rest retrieved from reference TRBV5-1 and TRBJ2-7, is KAGVTQTPRYLIKTRGQQVTLSCSPISGHRSVSWYQQTPGQGLQFLFEYFSETQRNKGNFPGRFSGRQFSNSRSEMNVSTLELGDSALYLCASSLVFASPREQYFGPGTRLTVT.

The chain links TRBV28 to TRBJ1-2; D ambiguous. The V end was cut by 2 bases, the J end by 8 bases, with 9 bases between. CDR1 and CDR2 (germline): MDHEN, SYDVKM. This CDR3 comprises 12 residues. The CDR3: CASSLTPRGYTF. DNA of the CDR3: TGTGCCAGCAGTTTAACCCCACGGGGCTACACCTTC.

The CDR3 is CASSLNPGAGGPQEQFF. CDR3 in DNA: TGTGCCAGCAGCTTAAACCCAGGGGCGGGAGGGCCTCAAGAGCAGTTCTTC. The chain carries TRBV7-6 and TRBJ2-1; 9 nucleotides align to TRBD2. The CDR3 sequence is 17 residues long. J was trimmed by 10 bases and V by 2 bases; bases with no gene match: 15. Germline V gene lookup returns CDR1 SGHVS and CDR2 FNYEAQ.

The rearrangement uses TRBV25-1 and TRBJ1-1; D remains unclear. The CDR3 is 15 residues long. V was clipped by 2 bases and J by 7 bases, with 17 bases between them. Per germline, CDR1 MGHDK and CDR2 SYGVNS. This chain's CDR3 is CASSESDRRPYEAFF. In DNA form, the CDR3 reads TGTGCCAGCAGTGAAAGCGATCGCAGACCCTATGAAGCTTTCTTT.

The genes are TRBV5-5 and TRBJ2-7, with D possibly being TRBD1 (6 bases). V gave up 4 bases and J gave up 2 bases, with 13 bases separating them. Germline values: CDR1 SGHKS, CDR2 YYEKEE (reference sequence). The CDR3 extends over 14 amino acids. CDR3 in DNA: TGTGCCAGCAGCCCGCAGGGGTTGCCCTACGAGCAGTACTTC. It translates to CASSPQGLPYEQYF.

V usage is TRBV28 and J usage is TRBJ1-4; D is unclear. V lost 3 bases to trimming and J lost 3 bases, with 8 bases between them. Germline loops: CDR1 MDHEN, CDR2 SYDVKM. This CDR3 has 14 residues. Here the CDR3 reads CASSFPAANEKLFF. In DNA form, the CDR3 reads TGTGCCAGCAGTTTCCCAGCGGCTAATGAAAAACTGTTTTTT.

The genes are TRBV7-9 and TRBJ2-5; a weak D match, TRBD2 (7 bases). Between the trimmed V and J ends, which lost 5 bases and 3 bases, there was a span of 16 bases. The germline V gene encodes CDR1 SEHNR and CDR2 FQNEAQ (reference sequence). There are 15 residues in the CDR3. The CDR3, as DNA: TGTGCCAGCAGCGGGGACGGGGGGCTCAAAGAGACCCAGTACTTC. Translation gives CASSGDGGLKETQYF.

This chain connects TRBV10-2 to TRBJ1-5; 7 bases are a match to TRBD1. CDR1 and CDR2 from the germline V gene are WSHSY and SAAADI. This CDR3 contains 15 residues. With 9 bases clipped from V and 2 bases from J, the junction kept 10 bases outside the gene matches. The CDR3 DNA is TGCGCCAGTAGTCCAACAGGGGCTCGCAATCAGCCCCAGCATTTT. Translated: CASSPTGARNQPQHF.